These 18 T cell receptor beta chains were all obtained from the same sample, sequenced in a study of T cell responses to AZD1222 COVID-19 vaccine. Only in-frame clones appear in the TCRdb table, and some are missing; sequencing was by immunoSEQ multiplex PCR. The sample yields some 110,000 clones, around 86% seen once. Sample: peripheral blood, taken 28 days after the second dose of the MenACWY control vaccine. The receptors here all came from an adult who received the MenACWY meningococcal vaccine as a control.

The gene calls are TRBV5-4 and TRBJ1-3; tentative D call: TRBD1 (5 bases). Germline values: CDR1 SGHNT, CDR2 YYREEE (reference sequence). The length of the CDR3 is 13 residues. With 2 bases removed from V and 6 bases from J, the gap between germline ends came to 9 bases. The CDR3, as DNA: TGTGCCAGCAGCTTCGGGGGGTCAAACACCATATATTTT. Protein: CASSFGGSNTIYF. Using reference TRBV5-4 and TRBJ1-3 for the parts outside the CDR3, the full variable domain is ETGVTQSPTHLIKTRGQQVTLRCSSQSGHNTVSWYQQALGQGPQFIFQYYREEENGRGNFPPRFSGLQFPNYSSELNVNALELDDSALYLCASSFGGSNTIYFGEGSWLTVV.

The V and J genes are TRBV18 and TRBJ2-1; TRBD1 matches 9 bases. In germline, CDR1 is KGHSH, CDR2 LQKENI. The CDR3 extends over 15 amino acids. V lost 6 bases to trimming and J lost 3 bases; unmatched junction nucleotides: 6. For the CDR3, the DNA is TGTGCCAGCTCGTCCGGGACAGGGTTCTACAATGAGCAGTTCTTC. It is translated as CASSSGTGFYNEQFF.

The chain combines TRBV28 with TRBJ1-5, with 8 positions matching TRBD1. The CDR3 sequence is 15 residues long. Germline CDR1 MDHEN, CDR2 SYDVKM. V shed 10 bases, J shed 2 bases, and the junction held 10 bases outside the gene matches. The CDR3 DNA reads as TGTGCCACCCGAATACCACAGGGGGGCAATCAGCCCCAGCATTTT. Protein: CATRIPQGGNQPQHF.

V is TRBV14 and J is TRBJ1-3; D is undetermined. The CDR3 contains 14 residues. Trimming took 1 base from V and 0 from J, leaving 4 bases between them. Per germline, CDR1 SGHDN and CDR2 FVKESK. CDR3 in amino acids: CASSQGHSGNTIYF. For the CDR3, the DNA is TGTGCCAGCAGCCAAGGACACTCTGGAAACACCATATATTTT.

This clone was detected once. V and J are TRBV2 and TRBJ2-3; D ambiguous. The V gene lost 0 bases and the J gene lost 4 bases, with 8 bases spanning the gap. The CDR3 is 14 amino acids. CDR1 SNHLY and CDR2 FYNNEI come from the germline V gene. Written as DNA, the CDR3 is TGTGCCAGCAGTGAAGCGTCAGGAGCAGATACGCAGTATTTT. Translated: CASSEASGADTQYF.

The CDR3 DNA reads as TGTGCCTGGAGCGCCAAATTTGGACAGATCTATGGCTACACCTTC. Translating gives CAWSAKFGQIYGYTF. The chain links TRBV30 to TRBJ1-2; tentative D call: TRBD1 (6 bases). CDR3 length equals 15 residues. Germline V CDR1 and CDR2: GTSNPN, SVGIG (reference sequence). V lost 3 bases to trimming and J lost 4 bases, with 18 bases between them.

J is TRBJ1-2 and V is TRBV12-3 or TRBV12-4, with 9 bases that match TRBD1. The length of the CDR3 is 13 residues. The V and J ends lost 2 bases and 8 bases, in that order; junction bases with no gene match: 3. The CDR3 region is CASSLRTGAGYTF. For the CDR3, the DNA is TGTGCCAGCAGTTTACGGACAGGGGCCGGCTACACCTTC.

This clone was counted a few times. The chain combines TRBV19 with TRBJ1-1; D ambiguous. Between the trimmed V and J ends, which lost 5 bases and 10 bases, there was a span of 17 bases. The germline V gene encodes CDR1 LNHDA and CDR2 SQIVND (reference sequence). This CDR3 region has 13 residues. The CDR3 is CASSVSRRGVAFF. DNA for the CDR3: TGTGCCAGTAGTGTCTCCCGCAGAGGCGTAGCTTTCTTT.

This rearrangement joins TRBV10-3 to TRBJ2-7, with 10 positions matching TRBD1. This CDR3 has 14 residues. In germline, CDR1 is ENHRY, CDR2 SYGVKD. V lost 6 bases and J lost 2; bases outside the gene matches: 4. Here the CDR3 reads CAISGDRGPYEQYF. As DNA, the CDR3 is TGTGCCATCAGCGGGGACAGGGGTCCCTACGAGCAGTACTTC.

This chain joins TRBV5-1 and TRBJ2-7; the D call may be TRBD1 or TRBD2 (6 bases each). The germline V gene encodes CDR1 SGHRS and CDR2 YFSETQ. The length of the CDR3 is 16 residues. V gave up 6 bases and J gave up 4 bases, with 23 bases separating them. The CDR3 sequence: CASTFGGQPGSYEQYF. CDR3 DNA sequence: TGCGCCAGCACCTTTGGGGGGCAGCCAGGCAGTTACGAGCAGTACTTC. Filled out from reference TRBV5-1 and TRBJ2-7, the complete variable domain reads KAGVTQTPRYLIKTRGQQVTLSCSPISGHRSVSWYQQTPGQGLQFLFEYFSETQRNKGNFPGRFSGRQFSNSRSEMNVSTLELGDSALYLCASTFGGQPGSYEQYFGPGTRLTVT.

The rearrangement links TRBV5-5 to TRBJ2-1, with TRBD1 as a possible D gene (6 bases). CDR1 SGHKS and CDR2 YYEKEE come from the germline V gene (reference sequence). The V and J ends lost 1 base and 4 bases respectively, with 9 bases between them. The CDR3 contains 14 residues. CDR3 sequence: CASSLIGQYNEQFF. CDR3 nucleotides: TGTGCCAGCAGCTTGATTGGACAGTACAATGAGCAGTTCTTC.

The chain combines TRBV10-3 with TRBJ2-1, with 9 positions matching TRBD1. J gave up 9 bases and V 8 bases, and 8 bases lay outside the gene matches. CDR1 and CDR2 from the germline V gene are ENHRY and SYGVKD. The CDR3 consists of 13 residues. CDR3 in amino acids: CAIQGQGSGEQFF. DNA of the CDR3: TGTGCCATCCAGGGACAGGGCTCGGGTGAGCAGTTCTTC.

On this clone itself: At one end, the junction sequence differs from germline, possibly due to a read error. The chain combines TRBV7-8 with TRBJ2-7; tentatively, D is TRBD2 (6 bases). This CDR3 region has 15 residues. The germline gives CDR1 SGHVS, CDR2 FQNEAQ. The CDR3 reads CASRLQDGGFYEQYF. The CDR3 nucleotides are TGTGCCAGCCGCTTGCAGGACGGAGGGTTCTACGAGCAGTACTTC.

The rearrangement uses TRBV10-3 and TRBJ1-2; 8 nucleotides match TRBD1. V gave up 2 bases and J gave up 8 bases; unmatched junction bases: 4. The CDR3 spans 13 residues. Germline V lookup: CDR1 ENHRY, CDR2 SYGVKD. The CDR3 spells CAISEDGDRGYTF. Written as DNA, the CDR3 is TGTGCCATCAGTGAGGACGGGGACAGGGGCTACACCTTC.

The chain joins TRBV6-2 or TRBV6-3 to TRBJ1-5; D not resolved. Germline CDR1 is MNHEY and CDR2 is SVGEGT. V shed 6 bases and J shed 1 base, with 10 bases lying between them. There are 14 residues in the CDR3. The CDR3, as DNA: TGTGCCAGCAGCCCGCTGTTAAGCAATCAGCCCCAGCATTTT. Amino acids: CASSPLLSNQPQHF.

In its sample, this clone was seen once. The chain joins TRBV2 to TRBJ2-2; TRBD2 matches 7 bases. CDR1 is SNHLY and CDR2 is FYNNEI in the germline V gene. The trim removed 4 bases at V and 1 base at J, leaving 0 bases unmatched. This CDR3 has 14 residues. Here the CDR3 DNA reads TGTGCCAGCAGTGCTAGCGGGAACACCGGGGAGCTGTTTTTT. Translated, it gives CASSASGNTGELFF. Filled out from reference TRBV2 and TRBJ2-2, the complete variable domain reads EPEVTQTPSHQVTQMGQEVILRCVPISNHLYFYWYRQILGQKVEFLVSFYNNEISEKSEIFDDQFSVERPDGSNFTLKIRSTKLEDSAMYFCASSASGNTGELFFGEGSRLTVL.

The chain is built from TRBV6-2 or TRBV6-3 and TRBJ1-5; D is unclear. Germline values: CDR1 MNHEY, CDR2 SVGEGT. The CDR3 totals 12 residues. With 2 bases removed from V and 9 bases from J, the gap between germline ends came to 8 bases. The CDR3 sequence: CASSYPSWPQHF. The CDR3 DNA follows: TGTGCCAGCAGTTACCCTTCTTGGCCCCAGCATTTT.

CDR3 in amino acids: CASRATNEKLFF. The CDR3 DNA follows: TGTGCCAGCAGGGCAACTAATGAAAAACTGTTTTTT. The chain recombines TRBV6-5 with TRBJ1-4; no clear D gene. The CDR3 spans 12 residues. From germline, CDR1 is MNHEY and CDR2 SVGAGI. V lost 6 bases, J lost 0 bases, and 2 bases lay in between.